This T cell receptor (beta chain) was documented in a study of shared clonotypes between healthy human individuals. Cells designated naive CD8 were CD45RO-negative and were positively selected for CCR7, with terminally differentiated effector memory CD45RA+ cells excluded. Study donors comprised healthy, HIV-negative adults devoid of recent acute infection or vaccination. This CDR3 has 13 residues. The germline V gene encodes CDR1 LNHDA and CDR2 SQIVND (reference sequence). V was cut by 3 bases and J by 3 bases, with 9 bases left in between. As concerns this clone: The antigen remains unidentified. Other DNA sequences in this specimen translate into the identical CDR3.

Repertoires were generated with immunoSEQ multiplex PCR, while TCRdb's copy carries only in-frame clones and drops some. This sample has 2 million or so clones; roughly 95% occur once, and the top ten carry 0.9% to 1.4%. Study results and caveats: Sampling included only blood; tissue repertoires likely differ. Larger estimated richness was generally seen in naive subsets than in memory subsets. A small donor pool kept down the genetic and exposure-history diversity that was represented.

The chain carries TRBV19 and TRBJ2-7; the D gene is possibly TRBD2 (6 bases). The sequence derives from a man younger than 35 in good health. Material: naive CD8+ T cells sorted from blood. The CDR3 nucleotides are TGTGCCAGTAGTATGGGACTCCACTACGAGCAGTACTTC. Protein: CASSMGLHYEQYF.